Presented here are 5 T cell receptor beta chains from one specimen sequenced in a study of a mutant IDH1 vaccine in newly diagnosed glioma. As to time point: baseline, week 1 (first vaccination visit). Regarding treatment: pre-vaccination baseline after standard-of-care therapy. The repertoire was sequenced with immunoSEQ multiplex PCR; TCRdb's copy has only in-frame clones and lacks some. The table lists roughly 86,000 clones, around three quarters of them singletons, with over 6.5% in the top ten. Material: PBMCs, obtained from a glioma patient treated with radiotherapy, temozolomide or both. The origin of the receptors is a man aged 35-49 years with glioma.

The genes are TRBV19 and TRBJ1-1; D possibly corresponds to TRBD1 (6 bases). Germline assignment: CDR1 LNHDA and CDR2 SQIVND (reference sequence). V was clipped by 7 bases and J by 1 base, with 13 bases between them. The CDR3 runs to 14 residues. In DNA form, the CDR3 reads TGTGCCAGTACCCGGGACACCGAGAACACTGAAGCTTTCTTT. Protein product: CASTRDTENTEAFF.

The chain couples TRBV9 to TRBJ2-1; either TRBD1 or TRBD2 may fit D (5 bases each). Trimming stripped 4 bases from V and 7 bases from J, with 21 bases between. The CDR3 length is 16 residues. Germline V gene lookup returns CDR1 SGDLS and CDR2 YYNGEE. The CDR3, as DNA: TGTGCCAGCAGCTCGGCCAGAGGGGTCGCGTGGAATGAGCAGTTCTTC. It translates to CASSSARGVAWNEQFF.

This CDR3 is CASSPRQGGTDTQYF. As DNA, the CDR3 is TGTGCCAGCAGCCCCCGACAGGGGGGGACAGATACGCAGTATTTT. The chain uses TRBV13 and TRBJ2-3; TRBD1 matches 9 bases. The CDR3 consists of 15 residues. CDR1 and CDR2 (germline): PRHDT, FYEKMQ (reference sequence). After removal of 5 bases from V and 3 bases from J, the junction contained 6 bases not matched to a gene.

The chain uses TRBV29-1 and TRBJ1-1, with D uncertain. Germline CDR1 and CDR2: SQVTM and ANQGSEA. This CDR3 contains 12 residues. V lost 4 bases to trimming and J lost 4 bases, with 10 bases between them. As DNA, the CDR3 is TGCAGCGTTGCCGTCTTGGGCACTGAAGCTTTCTTT. It translates to CSVAVLGTEAFF. Using reference TRBV29-1 and TRBJ1-1 for the parts outside the CDR3, the full variable domain is SAVISQKPSRDICQRGTSLTIQCQVDSQVTMMFWYRQQPGQSLTLIATANQGSEATYESGFVIDKFPISRPNLTFSTLTVSNMSPEDSSIYLCSVAVLGTEAFFGQGTRLTVV.

The chain carries TRBV5-8 and TRBJ2-7; tentatively, D is TRBD1 or TRBD2 (6 bases each). CDR1 SGHTS and CDR2 YDEGEE come from the germline V gene. The CDR3 consists of 12 residues. The V gene lost 8 bases and the J gene lost 5 bases, with 14 bases spanning the gap. The CDR3 nucleotides are TGTGCCAGTCGAGGGGGGCTCGACGAGCAGTACTTC. This codes for CASRGGLDEQYF.